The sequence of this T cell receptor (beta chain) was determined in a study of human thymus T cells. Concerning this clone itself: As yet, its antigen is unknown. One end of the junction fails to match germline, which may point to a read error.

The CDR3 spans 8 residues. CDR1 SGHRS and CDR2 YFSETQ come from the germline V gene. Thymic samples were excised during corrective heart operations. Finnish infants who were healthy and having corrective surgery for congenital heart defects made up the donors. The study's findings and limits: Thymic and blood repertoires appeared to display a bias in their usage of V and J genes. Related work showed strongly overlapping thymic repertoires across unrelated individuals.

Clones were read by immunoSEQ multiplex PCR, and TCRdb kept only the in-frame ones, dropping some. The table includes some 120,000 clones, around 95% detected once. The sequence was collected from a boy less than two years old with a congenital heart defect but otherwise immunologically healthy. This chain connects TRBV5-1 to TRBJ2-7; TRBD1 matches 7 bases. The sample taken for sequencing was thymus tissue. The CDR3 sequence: CASRRQGF. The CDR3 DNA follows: TGCGCCAGCAGACGACAGGGCTTC. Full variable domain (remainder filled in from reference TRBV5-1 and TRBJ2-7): KAGVTQTPRYLIKTRGQQVTLSCSPISGHRSVSWYQQTPGQGLQFLFEYFSETQRNKGNFPGRFSGRQFSNSRSEMNVSTLELGDSALYLCASRRQGFGPGTRLTVT.